This paragraph reports one T cell receptor beta chain. The data were produced by immunoSEQ multiplex PCR, yet TCRdb's version contains in-frame clones alone and is incomplete. Of about 20,000 clones in the sample, roughly 80% were seen once. These data come from a study of OX40 agonist ivuxolimab in advanced cancers. Across the study: The patients' treatment was ivuxolimab, an agonistic anti-OX40 (CD134) antibody.

Peripheral blood came from all dose cohorts at three timepoints. This sequence was found in an adult with an advanced solid tumor such as melanoma, head and neck, liver or kidney cancer. The sequenced sample was CD4+ or CD8+ T cells sorted from blood, obtained in a trial of the OX40 agonist ivuxolimab.

The DNA for the CDR3 is TGCGCCAGCAGTCCCACAGGACTGAGCTCCTACGAGCAGTACTTC. This translates into CASSPTGLSSYEQYF. The chain combines TRBV4-1 with TRBJ2-7; either TRBD1 or TRBD2 may supply D (5 bases each). The CDR3 is 15 amino acids. Germline lookup yields CDR1 MGHRA and CDR2 YSYEKL. Trimming pared 6 bases from V and 0 bases from J, leaving 15 bases between.